This T cell receptor (beta chain) derives from a study of blood T cell repertoires in COVID-19. About the research overall: Sources were T cells, B-cell-depleted T cells, or PBMCs; the material itself was cDNA or gDNA.

In the study's own analysis: Estimated nucleated cell counts came from reference gene primer amplification. Clones were read by immunoSEQ multiplex PCR, and TCRdb kept only the in-frame ones, dropping some. V and J calls and clone size are copied from that table; D and trimming were computed from the DNA. Of fewer than 200,000 clones listed, 70% to 85% are singletons. V lost 8 bases to trimming and J lost 0 bases, with 13 bases between them. CDR3 size: 15 residues. Germline V CDR1 and CDR2: SNHLY, FYNNEI. The receptor's source is a human donor in a cohort sampled during active COVID-19. This chain uses TRBV2 with TRBJ1-4, with D unclear. The sample comprised peripheral blood. In nucleotides, the CDR3 is TGTGCCAGCTGCCAACTAGGGTCAACTAATGAAAAACTGTTTTTT. Translating it yields CASCQLGSTNEKLFF.